This T cell receptor beta chain was sequenced for a study of cytomegalovirus exposure and HLA in healthy donors. A multiplex PCR was run with 60 Vbeta primers and 13 Jbeta primers. Authors' processing steps: As a later analysis found, there were 78 million or so unique TCR beta chains, of which 8.5 million to 13 million were shared. Using immunoSEQ multiplex PCR, the repertoire was profiled, and TCRdb retains in-frame clones only, with some absent. V and J calls and clone size are given by that table; D and trimming were obtained from the DNA. The table includes about 100,000 clones, 55% to 80% detected once. To note about this clone: Its antigen is unknown.

Regarding the study as a whole: It was reported that TCR beta sequences correctly inferred the HLA-A and HLA-B alleles for most subjects.

V gave up 4 bases and J gave up 10 bases; unmatched junction bases: 15. CDR1 SGHTA and CDR2 FQGNSA come from the germline V gene. The CDR3 covers 16 residues. The sequencing sample was made of PBMCs. The V and J genes are TRBV7-2 and TRBJ2-1; 8 nucleotides align to TRBD2. This TCR was recovered from a man aged 40-49 years in good health and CMV-seronegative. The CDR3 nucleotides are TGTGCCAGCAGCTCCCGGTGGTCGGGGGGGCCGGGGGAGCAGTTCTTC. As protein: CASSSRWSGGPGEQFF.